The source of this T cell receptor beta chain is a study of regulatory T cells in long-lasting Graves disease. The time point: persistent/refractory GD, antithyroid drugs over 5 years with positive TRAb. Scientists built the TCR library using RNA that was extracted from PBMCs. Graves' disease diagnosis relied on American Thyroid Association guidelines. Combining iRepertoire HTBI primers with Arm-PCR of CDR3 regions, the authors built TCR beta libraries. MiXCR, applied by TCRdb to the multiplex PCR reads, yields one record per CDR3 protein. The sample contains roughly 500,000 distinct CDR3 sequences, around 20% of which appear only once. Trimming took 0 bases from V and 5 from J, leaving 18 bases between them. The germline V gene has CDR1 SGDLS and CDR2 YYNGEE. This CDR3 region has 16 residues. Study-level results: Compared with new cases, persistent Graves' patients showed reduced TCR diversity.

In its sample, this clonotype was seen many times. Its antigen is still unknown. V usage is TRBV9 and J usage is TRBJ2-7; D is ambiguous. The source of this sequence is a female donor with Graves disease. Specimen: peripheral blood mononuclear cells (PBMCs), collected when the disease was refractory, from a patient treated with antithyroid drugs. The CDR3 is CASSVGGLLHTNEQYF. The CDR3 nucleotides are TGTGCCAGCAGCGTAGGGGGTTTGTTGCATACCAACGAGCAGTACTTC. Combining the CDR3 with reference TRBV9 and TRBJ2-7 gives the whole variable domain DSGVTQTPKHLITATGQRVTLRCSPRSGDLSVYWYQQSLDQGLQFLIQYYNGEERAKGNILERFSAQQFPDLHSELNLSSLELGDSALYFCASSVGGLLHTNEQYFGPGTRLTVT.